These T cell receptor beta chains were read from a single sample in a study of read filtering for tumor transcriptome and immune sequencing. A single record per CDR3 protein comes from TCRdb applying MiXCR to the reads. Of about 57,000 distinct CDR3 sequences listed, 20% to 25% were seen once; the top ten hold 17%. Sample: a population of CD138-negative cells sorted from bone marrow. The source of these receptors is a donor aged 40 or older with multiple myeloma. CDR3s include the opening cysteine and the closing phenylalanine or tryptophan. D genes are given only for firm matches. Clone size is shown for a subset of rows, as once, few, many or a class of expanded clone.

J gene,D gene,clone size,V gene,CDR3 DNA,CDR3 protein
TRBJ2-2,TRBD1,many,TRBV20-1,TGCAGTGCGGGGGGACAGGGGAACACCGGGGAGCTGTTTTTT,CSAGGQGNTGELFF
TRBJ2-3,TRBD2,once,TRBV20-1,TGCAGTGCTACAAGACTAGCGGGAATGAAAGATACGCAGTATTTT,CSATRLAGMKDTQYF
TRBJ1-1,-,-,TRBV5-4,TGTGCCAGCAGCATAGACGGCATGAACACTGAAGCTTTCTTT,CASSIDGMNTEAFF
TRBJ1-1,-,-,TRBV29-1,TGCAGCGTTGTTTTTTTTACTGAAGCTTTCTTT,CSVVFFTEAFF
TRBJ2-1,-,many,TRBV20-1,TGCAGTGTTTTGGGGGCAGAGGGCTACAATGAGCAGTTCTTC,CSVLGAEGYNEQFF
TRBJ2-5,-,many,TRBV5-1,TGCGCCAGCAGTCGTTCGCCGCGAGAGACCCAGTACTTC,CASSRSPRETQYF
TRBJ1-5,-,few,TRBV6-2/TRBV6-3,TGTGCCAGCAGTCCCCGGGGCCCTGGGGGTTATAGCAATCAGCCCCAGCATTTT,CASSPRGPGGYSNQPQHF
TRBJ2-6,-,many,TRBV4-1,TGCGCCAGCAGCCAAGACAGGGTGGCCGGGGCCAACGTCCTGACTTTC,CASSQDRVAGANVLTF
TRBJ1-5,TRBD1,many,TRBV30,TGTGCCTGGAGTACAGGACAGGGTATACGCCAGCCCCAGCATTTT,CAWSTGQGIRQPQHF
TRBJ1-6,TRBD1,many,TRBV5-1,TGCGCCAGCAGCTCTCCGGGACAGGGGAATTCACCCCTCCACTTT,CASSSPGQGNSPLHF
TRBJ2-7,-,many,TRBV4-1,TGCGCCAGCAGCCACTCAACTACGCCCCTCTCCTACGAGCAGTACTTC,CASSHSTTPLSYEQYF
TRBJ2-3,-,-,TRBV20-1,TGCAGTGCTAGAGACGGGGAAAGCACAGATACGCAGTATTTT,CSARDGESTDTQYF
TRBJ2-3,-,many,TRBV11-3,TGTGCCAGCAGCTCCGGTCCAGATACGCAGTATTTT,CASSSGPDTQYF
TRBJ2-5,-,many,TRBV10-3,TGTGCCATCAGACAAGGACCGAAAGAGACCCAGTACTTC,CAIRQGPKETQYF
TRBJ1-1,-,many,TRBV5-1,TGCGCCAGCAGCTTGTATGTGGGGGGCGCGAACACTGAAGCTTTCTTT,CASSLYVGGANTEAFF
TRBJ1-1,-,-,TRBV20-1,TGCAGTGCTCCTAAAGGGCCAGGGTACACTGAAGCTTTCTTT,CSAPKGPGYTEAFF
TRBJ2-7,-,-,TRBV4-1,TGCGCCAGCAGCCGACGGCCAGGAATCAACGAGCAGTACTTC,CASSRRPGINEQYF
TRBJ1-6,-,many,TRBV27,TGTGCCAGCTCGGGGAATTTGTCACCCCTCCACTTT,CASSGNLSPLHF
TRBJ2-2,TRBD1,many,TRBV6-2/TRBV6-3,TGTGCCAGCAGACATTCAGGGGGCCTTTACCCTCGAGCGCTGTTTTTT,CASRHSGGLYPRALFF
TRBJ1-2,-,many,TRBV29-1,TGCAGCGTTGAAGATGACAGGATGAGCTACACCTTC,CSVEDDRMSYTF
TRBJ2-6,-,once,TRBV6-2/TRBV6-3,TGTGCCGGCAGTTACGACGGCCCTGGGGCCAACGTCCTGACTTTC,CAGSYDGPGANVLTF
TRBJ1-1,-,few,TRBV28,TGTGCCAGCACCGCGCAGGGGATCGGCACTGAAGCTTTCTTT,CASTAQGIGTEAFF
TRBJ2-7,-,many,TRBV2,TGTGCCAGCGGGCGGGACTACGAGCAGTACTTC,CASGRDYEQYF
TRBJ2-5,-,-,TRBV20-1,TGCAGTGCAGATGGGCTAGCGGGACAGGAGGAGACCCAGTACTTC,CSADGLAGQEETQYF
TRBJ2-7,TRBD1,-,TRBV19,TGTGCCAGCTCTCCGGGGACAGGGGACTACGAGCAGTACTTC,CASSPGTGDYEQYF
TRBJ2-7,-,many,TRBV30,TGTGCCTGGAGTCCCCCCCGGCGGGACTACGAGCAGTACTTC,CAWSPPRRDYEQYF
TRBJ1-5,-,-,TRBV28,TGTGCCAGCGGTTGGGGGGATTACGACAATCAGCCCCAGCATTTT,CASGWGDYDNQPQHF
TRBJ1-2,TRBD1,many,TRBV20-1,TGCAGTGCTAGAGATCCCACGGACAGGGGGTACTATGGCTACACCTTC,CSARDPTDRGYYGYTF
TRBJ1-5,-,many,TRBV11-2,TGTGCCAGCAGCTTAGACTGGGGTGGCAATCAGCCCCAGCATTTT,CASSLDWGGNQPQHF
TRBJ1-4,TRBD1,many,TRBV12-3/TRBV12-4,TGTGCCAGCAGCCAGGGGGCGACTAATGAAAAACTGTTTTTT,CASSQGATNEKLFF
TRBJ2-7,-,many,TRBV4-1,TGCGCCAGCAGCCAAGATTCTTCGACAGCCTACGAGCAGTACTTC,CASSQDSSTAYEQYF
TRBJ1-2,-,few,TRBV7-2,TGTGCCAGCAGCCCCCGAGGGGTTAACTATGGCTACACCTTC,CASSPRGVNYGYTF
TRBJ2-1,TRBD1,medium-sized,TRBV11-1,TGTGCCAGCAGCCCACCGGACAGGACAGAGCAGTTCTTC,CASSPPDRTEQFF
TRBJ2-1,-,few,TRBV7-9,TGTGCCAGCAGCCCCCCAAGTAGTTCTTGGAATGAGCAGTTCTTC,CASSPPSSSWNEQFF
TRBJ1-1,TRBD1,many,TRBV6-1,TGTGCCAGCAGTTCGGACAGGGGGATAGCGAACACTGAAGCTTTCTTT,CASSSDRGIANTEAFF
TRBJ2-5,-,many,TRBV20-1,TGCAGTGCAACTCTCCGCCTCGGCGAGACCCAGTACTTC,CSATLRLGETQYF
TRBJ2-5,-,-,TRBV20-1,TGCAGCCTACATGACTTCAGATTTAGTCTTCCGGAGACCCAGTACTTC,CSLHDFRFSLPETQYF
TRBJ1-1,-,many,TRBV28,TGTGCCAGCAGTTTGACCCGGGATTATGCTTTCTTT,CASSLTRDYAFF
TRBJ2-1,TRBD1,many,TRBV19,TGTGCCAGCACTCAACCGGGACAGTCCTACAATGAGCAGTTCTTC,CASTQPGQSYNEQFF
TRBJ2-7,-,-,TRBV29-1,TGCAGCGTTGGGACCGAGACAGCGAGCTACTACGAGCAGTACTTC,CSVGTETASYYEQYF
TRBJ2-7,-,many,TRBV5-1,TGCGCCAGCAGCTTGGCAGGGGAGTCCTACGAGCAGTACTTC,CASSLAGESYEQYF